This T cell receptor beta chain was recorded in a study of T cell responses to AZD1222 COVID-19 vaccine. Overall study results and limits: The repertoires were collected only after the peak T cell response. Baseline seropositivity characterized only a handful of AZD1222 recipients. An increase in Spike-specific TCR breadth and depth was observed after two AZD1222 doses.

Second-dose groups at about 4 or about 12 weeks were pooled. Assay used: immunoSEQ multiplex PCR; TCRdb lists only in-frame clones, some missing. The sample has 20,000 to 25,000 clones, 85% to 90% seen once. In the case of this clone: Its antigen is not identified.

Sequencing was performed on peripheral blood, taken 28 days after the second AZD1222 dose. The TCR originated in an adult who received the AZD1222 COVID-19 vaccine.

The CDR3 spells CASRRQYSPLHF. CDR3 DNA sequence: TGTGCCAGCAGACGACAGTATTCACCCCTCCACTTT. The V gene is TRBV6-5, the J gene TRBJ1-6; weak D call: TRBD1 (5 bases). Germline lookup yields CDR1 MNHEY and CDR2 SVGAGI. V was clipped by 6 bases and J by 8 bases, with 8 bases between them. This CDR3 has 12 amino acids.